The 10 T cell receptor beta chains below were found in one sample sequenced in a study of cytomegalovirus exposure and HLA in healthy donors. Researchers ran the PCR with 60 Vbeta and 13 Jbeta primers. Assay used: immunoSEQ multiplex PCR; TCRdb lists only in-frame clones, some missing. The repertoire has some 160,000 clones, 80% to 90% of them found once; the top ten carry approximately 2.5%. Specimen: PBMCs. The receptors stem from a young man in good health and CMV-seropositive.

This chain connects TRBV5-1 to TRBJ2-5; 10 positions agree with TRBD2. V lost 2 bases, J lost 0 bases, and 7 bases stayed unmatched. CDR1 and CDR2 (germline): SGHRS, YFSETQ. The CDR3 is 17 amino acids. In DNA, the CDR3 is TGCGCCAGCAGCTTTGGGCGACTAGCGGGTCACCAAGAGACCCAGTACTTC. It translates to CASSFGRLAGHQETQYF.

The chain combines TRBV29-1 with TRBJ2-2, with D tentatively TRBD1 (5 bases). In germline, CDR1 is SQVTM, CDR2 ANQGSEA. The V gene lost 3 bases and the J gene lost 6 bases, with 8 bases spanning the gap. The CDR3 spans 12 residues. Written as DNA, the CDR3 is TGCAGCGTTGACAGGGCTTCCGGGGAGCTGTTTTTT. Its protein product is CSVDRASGELFF.

V is TRBV5-1 and J is TRBJ1-1; D gene ambiguous. V lost 4 bases and J 3 bases, leaving 19 bases between the germline ends. The CDR3 length is 16 residues. The germline V gene has CDR1 SGHRS and CDR2 YFSETQ. CDR3 sequence: CASSPRPNRWDTEAFF. CDR3 nucleotide sequence: TGCGCCAGCAGCCCGAGGCCTAACCGGTGGGACACTGAAGCTTTCTTT. The variable domain in full, with the rest retrieved from reference TRBV5-1 and TRBJ1-1, is KAGVTQTPRYLIKTRGQQVTLSCSPISGHRSVSWYQQTPGQGLQFLFEYFSETQRNKGNFPGRFSGRQFSNSRSEMNVSTLELGDSALYLCASSPRPNRWDTEAFFGQGTRLTVV.

CDR3: CASSYSVHRGDTQYF. The CDR3 DNA reads as TGTGCCAGCAGTTACTCCGTCCACAGGGGAGATACGCAGTATTTT. This rearrangement joins TRBV6-5 to TRBJ2-3; TRBD1 aligns across 7 bases. The CDR3 runs 15 residues. With V trimmed by 0 bases and J by 5 bases, 5 bases remained unmatched. CDR1 is MNHEY, CDR2 SVGAGI, per germline.

The chain joins TRBV29-1 to TRBJ1-2, with 11 bases lining up with TRBD1. V lost 4 bases to trimming and J lost 1 base; unmatched junction nucleotides: 5. The CDR3 spans 15 residues. Germline CDR1 is SQVTM and CDR2 is ANQGSEA. In nucleotides, the CDR3 is TGCAGCGTTGGGGGACAGGGGGGCCTTAACTATGGCTACACCTTC. Encoded protein: CSVGGQGGLNYGYTF.

The V call is TRBV29-1, the J call TRBJ1-1; D remains unclear. The CDR3 extends over 11 amino acids. Germline-derived CDR1 and CDR2 are SQVTM and ANQGSEA. Trimming pared 6 bases from V and 3 bases from J, leaving 8 bases between. The CDR3 coding sequence is TGCAGCGTCCGCGGGGACACTGAAGCTTTCTTT. Translation: CSVRGDTEAFF.

CDR3 residues: CASSSDSSSQETQYF. As DNA, the CDR3 is TGTGCCAGCTCCTCGGACAGTTCGTCCCAAGAGACCCAGTACTTC. The rearrangement uses TRBV18 and TRBJ2-5; perhaps TRBD1 as D (6 bases). The V end lost 6 bases, the J end lost 1 base, and 15 bases lay between the germline ends. Per germline, CDR1 KGHSH and CDR2 LQKENI. The CDR3 has 15 amino acids.

The V call is TRBV7-6, the J call TRBJ2-7; D remains ambiguous. The CDR3 is made up of 13 amino acids. V was cut by 5 bases and J by 4 bases, with 12 bases left in between. CDR1 and CDR2 from the germline V gene are SGHVS and FNYEAQ. CDR3 nucleotide sequence: TGTGCCAGCAGCCCCGCTATGAGTTACGAGCAGTACTTC. Translation: CASSPAMSYEQYF.

The rearrangement uses TRBV11-2 and TRBJ2-7, with D perhaps matching TRBD2 (6 bases). Trimming took 3 bases from V and 5 from J, leaving 17 bases between them. CDR1 is SGHAT and CDR2 is FQNNGV in the germline V gene. The CDR3 sequence is 15 residues long. The CDR3 coding sequence is TGTGCCAGCAGCTTTACGGGAGTAAGCTTCCACGAGCAGTACTTC. Its translation: CASSFTGVSFHEQYF.

This chain connects TRBV9 to TRBJ2-3, with TRBD2 identical over 7 bases. CDR3 length: 15 residues. Germline CDR1 and CDR2: SGDLS and YYNGEE. The J segment lost 2 bases and the V segment lost 0 bases, leaving 3 bases of the junction unmatched. CDR3 in amino acids: CASSVGGGNTDTQYF. The CDR3 DNA follows: TGTGCCAGCAGCGTAGGGGGGGGAAACACAGATACGCAGTATTTT.